The 3 T cell receptor beta chains below come from one sample, sequenced in a study of T cell responses to AZD1222 COVID-19 vaccine. The data were produced by immunoSEQ multiplex PCR, yet TCRdb's version contains in-frame clones alone and is incomplete. The sample has over 45,000 clones, roughly 90% seen once. Source: peripheral blood, taken on day 0 of AZD1222 vaccination. Every receptor here comes from an adult in good health.

V gene TRBV27 combines with J gene TRBJ2-7; D unclear. Germline V gene data show CDR1 as MNHEY and CDR2 as SMNVEV (reference sequence). The CDR3 is 13 amino acids. The V gene lost 3 bases and the J gene lost 1 base, with 7 bases spanning the gap. The CDR3 spells CASSFAGSYEQYF. For the CDR3, the DNA is TGTGCCAGCAGTTTTGCAGGATCCTACGAGCAGTACTTC.

V usage is TRBV19 and J usage is TRBJ1-2; 7 bases are shared with TRBD1. The CDR3 has 15 amino acids. CDR1 LNHDA and CDR2 SQIVND come from the germline V gene (reference sequence). After removal of 2 bases from V and 8 bases from J, the junction contained 11 bases not matched to a gene. This CDR3 reads CASSIRTGQEEGYTF. CDR3 DNA sequence: TGTGCCAGTAGTATAAGGACAGGTCAGGAAGAAGGCTACACCTTC.

The J gene is TRBJ1-4, the V gene TRBV27; 9 nucleotides align to TRBD1. The ends lost 1 base at V and 5 bases at J; junction bases unmatched: 2. Germline V lookup: CDR1 MNHEY, CDR2 SMNVEV (reference sequence). The CDR3 runs 15 residues. CDR3 residues: CASSLYGTGNEKLFF. The DNA of the CDR3 is TGTGCCAGCAGTTTATATGGGACAGGGAATGAAAAACTGTTTTTT. Full variable domain (rest looked up from reference TRBV27 and TRBJ1-4): EAQVTQNPRYLITVTGKKLTVTCSQNMNHEYMSWYRQDPGLGLRQIYYSMNVEVTDKGDVPEGYKVSRKEKRNFPLILESPSPNQTSLYFCASSLYGTGNEKLFFGSGTQLSVL.